What follows is one T cell receptor beta chain and its context. Its matching antigen is unknown. Germline V CDR1 and CDR2: KGHSH, LQKENI. V lost 5 bases to trimming and J lost 5 bases; unmatched junction nucleotides: 7. The CDR3 length is 14 residues. These data originate in a study of shared clonotypes between healthy human individuals. For sorted subsets, approximately 0.2 ug DNA per replicate equaled 33,000 or so T cell genomes. Repertoires were generated with immunoSEQ multiplex PCR, while TCRdb's copy carries only in-frame clones and drops some. This sample has roughly 2.2 million clones, with about 92% found just once. Study results and limitations: Sampling covered nothing but blood. Tissue TCR repertoires likely differ from those found in blood.

Both subsets, CD45RA+ naive and CD45RA-negative memory, were split from the CD4+ cells. The receptor was derived from a man aged 18 to 30 in good health. Some clones in this sample may be carry-over from other donors' samples. This chain links TRBV18 with TRBJ2-3; 7 bases match TRBD1. The specimen sequenced was naive CD4+ T cells from PBMCs. Noted subset: CD45RA+ positively selected. In DNA form, the CDR3 reads TGTGCCAGCTCAAACCGGACAGGTCGAGATACGCAGTATTTT. As protein: CASSNRTGRDTQYF.